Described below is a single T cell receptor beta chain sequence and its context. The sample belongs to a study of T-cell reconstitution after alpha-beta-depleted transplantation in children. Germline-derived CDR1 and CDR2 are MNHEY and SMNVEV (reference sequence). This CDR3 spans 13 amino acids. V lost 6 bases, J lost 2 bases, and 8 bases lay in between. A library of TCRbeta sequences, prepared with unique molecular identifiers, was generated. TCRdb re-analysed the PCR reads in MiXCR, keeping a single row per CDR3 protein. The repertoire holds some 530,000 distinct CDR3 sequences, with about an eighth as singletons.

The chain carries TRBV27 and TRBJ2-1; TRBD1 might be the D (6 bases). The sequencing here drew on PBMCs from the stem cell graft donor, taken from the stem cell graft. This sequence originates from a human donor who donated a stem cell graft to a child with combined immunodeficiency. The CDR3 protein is CASRDSAYNEQFF. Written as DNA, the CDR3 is TGTGCCAGCAGGGACAGCGCCTACAATGAGCAGTTCTTC.